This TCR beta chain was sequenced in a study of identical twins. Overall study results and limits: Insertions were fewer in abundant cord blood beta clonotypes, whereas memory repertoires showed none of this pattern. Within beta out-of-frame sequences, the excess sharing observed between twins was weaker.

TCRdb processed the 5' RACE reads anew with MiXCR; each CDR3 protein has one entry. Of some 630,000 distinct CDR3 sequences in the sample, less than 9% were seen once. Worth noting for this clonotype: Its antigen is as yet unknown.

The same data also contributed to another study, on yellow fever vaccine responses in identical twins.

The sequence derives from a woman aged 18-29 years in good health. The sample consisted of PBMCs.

DNA of the CDR3: TGCGCCAGCAGCATTGCCGGGACTAGCGGAGCAGATACGCAGTATTTT. Translating it yields CASSIAGTSGADTQYF. The chain links TRBV5-1 to TRBJ2-3; TRBD2 matches at 11 bases. CDR3 length equals 16 residues. V lost 4 bases to trimming and J lost 4 bases; unmatched junction nucleotides: 8. Per the germline V gene, CDR1 is SGHRS and CDR2 is YFSETQ.